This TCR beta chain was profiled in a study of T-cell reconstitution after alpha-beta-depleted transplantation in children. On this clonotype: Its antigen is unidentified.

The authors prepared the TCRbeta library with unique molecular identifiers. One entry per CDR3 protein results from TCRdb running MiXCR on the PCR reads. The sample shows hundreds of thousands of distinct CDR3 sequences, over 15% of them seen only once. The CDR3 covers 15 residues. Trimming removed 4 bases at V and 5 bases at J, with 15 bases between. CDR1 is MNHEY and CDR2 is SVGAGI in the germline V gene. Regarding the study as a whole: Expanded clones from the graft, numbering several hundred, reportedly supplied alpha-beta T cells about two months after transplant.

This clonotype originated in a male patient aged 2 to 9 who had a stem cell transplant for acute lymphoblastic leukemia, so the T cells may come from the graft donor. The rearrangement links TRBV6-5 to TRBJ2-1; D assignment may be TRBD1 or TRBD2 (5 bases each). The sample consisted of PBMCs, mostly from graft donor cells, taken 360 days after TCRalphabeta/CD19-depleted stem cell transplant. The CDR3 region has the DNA TGTGCCAGCAGTTCTCCCGGGACCGGCCACAATGAGCAGTTCTTC. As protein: CASSSPGTGHNEQFF.